The clone carrying this T cell receptor beta chain appeared a few times. Antigen specificity is unknown. The data were obtained in a study of CD8+ T cells in alopecia areata. Overall study findings and caveats: Higher clonality was seen in lesional scalp than in normal scalp, especially in alopecia totalis/universalis. Tofacitinib significantly lowered scalp clonality and expanded CD8+ clones among the top 100. Unlike in mice, where it was clearer, TCR sharing across patients was less clear, possibly HLA-related.

Specified treatment: oral pan-JAK inhibitor, 5-10 mg twice daily. Peripheral blood, together with lesional scalp punch biopsies, was collected from alopecia areata patients. This CDR3 spans 14 amino acids. V lost 8 bases and J 7 bases, leaving 18 bases between the germline ends. Looked up from germline, CDR1 is ENHRY and CDR2 is SYGVKD. After isolation, RNA underwent reverse transcription to generate cDNA as the sequencing template. The table came from immunoSEQ multiplex PCR; TCRdb's copy has only in-frame clones and leaves some out. This sample has roughly 76,000 clones, with 29% found just once. The J gene is TRBJ2-1, the V gene TRBV10-3, with D perhaps matching TRBD1 (6 bases). Specimen: CD8+ T cells sorted from blood, collected at week 4, from a patient treated with tofacitinib. This clonotype was sampled from a human donor with alopecia areata. The DNA of the CDR3 is TGTGCCATCCGCTCTGGGGGCACCCGAAATGAGCAGTTCTTC. Translating it yields CAIRSGGTRNEQFF.